This T cell receptor beta chain was found in a study of T cell responses to AZD1222 COVID-19 vaccine. Profiling relied on immunoSEQ multiplex PCR, and the TCRdb table lists in-frame clones only, not all of them. The sample lists 84,000 or so clones, approximately 90% seen once, with approximately 1.4% in the top ten. General observations from the study: Spike-specific TCR repertoires showed rising breadth and depth after two AZD1222 doses. The study sampled repertoires only after the peak T cell response. Nearly half of spike-specific TCRs reportedly target variant regions that are unmutated in the B.1.351 and B.1.1.7 variants. Donor demographics were predominantly white British with a female majority; clonal diversity may be underestimated.

The trim removed 6 bases at V and 1 base at J, leaving 3 bases unmatched. Germline CDR1 is SNHLY and CDR2 is FYNNEI. This CDR3 spans 16 amino acids. As regards this clone: Its antigen is unknown.

The V call is TRBV2, the J call TRBJ2-3; 14 nucleotides line up with TRBD2. This receptor was obtained from an adult in good health. The sample was peripheral blood, taken on day 0 of AZD1222 vaccination. This chain's CDR3 is CASRAGLAGGTDTQYF. CDR3 in DNA: TGTGCCAGCAGGGCGGGACTAGCGGGAGGCACAGATACGCAGTATTTT.